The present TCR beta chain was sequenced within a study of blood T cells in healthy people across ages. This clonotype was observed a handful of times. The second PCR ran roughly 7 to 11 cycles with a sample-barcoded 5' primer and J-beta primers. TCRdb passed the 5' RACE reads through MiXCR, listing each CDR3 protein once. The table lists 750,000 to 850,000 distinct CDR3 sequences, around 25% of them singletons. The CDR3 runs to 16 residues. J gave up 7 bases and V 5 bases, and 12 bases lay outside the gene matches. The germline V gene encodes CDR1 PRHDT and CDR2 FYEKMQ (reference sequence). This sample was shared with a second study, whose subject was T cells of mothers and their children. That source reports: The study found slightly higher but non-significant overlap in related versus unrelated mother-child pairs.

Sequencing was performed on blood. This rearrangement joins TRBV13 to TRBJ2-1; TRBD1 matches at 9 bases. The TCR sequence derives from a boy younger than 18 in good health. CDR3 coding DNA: TGTGCCAGCAGCCCAACGACAGGGGGGGACGCGAATGAGCAGTTCTTC. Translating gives CASSPTTGGDANEQFF. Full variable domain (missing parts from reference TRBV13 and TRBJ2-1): AAGVIQSPRHLIKEKRETATLKCYPIPRHDTVYWYQQGPGQDPQFLISFYEKMQSDKGSIPDRFSAQQFSDYHSELNMSSLELGDSALYFCASSPTTGGDANEQFFGPGTRLTVL.